Listed below are T cell receptor beta chains from one sample, sequenced in a study of T cell responses to AZD1222 COVID-19 vaccine. Data came from immunoSEQ multiplex PCR; TCRdb stores just in-frame clones and leaves some out. The profile covers approximately 150,000 clones, with approximately 88% appearing a single time and 2.2% taken by the ten largest. Sequenced here: peripheral blood, sampled on day 0 of AZD1222 vaccination. These receptors all stem from an adult in good health. CDR3s include the opening cysteine and the closing phenylalanine or tryptophan. The D gene is left open where the match is weak. Clone size is not always given. Where it is, it says once, few, many or a class for expanded clones.

clone_size cdr3_length d_call j_call v_call cdr3_nt cdr3_aa
- 14 - TRBJ1-2 TRBV5-6 TGTGCCAGCAGCTTGGGAGGAGTGGACTATGGCTACACCTTC CASSLGGVDYGYTF
- 17 TRBD2 TRBJ2-1 TRBV4-2 TGTGCCAGCAGCACCCGACTAGCGGGAGATCCCTACAATGAGCAGTTCTTC CASSTRLAGDPYNEQFF
few 15 TRBD1 TRBJ1-2 TRBV27 TGTGCCAGCAGTTTCATCAGGGGGGGGAACTATGGCTACACCTTC CASSFIRGGNYGYTF
- 13 - TRBJ1-4 TRBV28 TGTGCCAGCAGTTTGTTATTGAATGAAAAACTGTTTTTT CASSLLLNEKLFF
- 13 TRBD2 TRBJ2-3 TRBV30 TGTGCCTGGACCCCTGGACTAGCGGGAACGCAGTATTTT CAWTPGLAGTQYF
- 17 - TRBJ1-3 TRBV18 TGTGCCAGCTCACCACTGTTAACGGAAGTCGGCGGAAACACCATATATTTT CASSPLLTEVGGNTIYF
- 15 - TRBJ2-1 TRBV4-3 TGCGCCAGCAGCCAAGATGACACAGCCTACAATGAGCAGTTCTTC CASSQDDTAYNEQFF
- 17 - TRBJ2-3 TRBV7-4 TGTGCCAGCAGCTCCTACCGGGACCGACTCCCCACAGATACGCAGTATTTT CASSSYRDRLPTDTQYF
- 16 TRBD1 TRBJ2-3 TRBV28 TGTGCCAGCAGTTCCCAGGGGGAATCCGCGACAGATACGCAGTATTTT CASSSQGESATDTQYF
once 15 - TRBJ2-7 TRBV14 TGTGCCAGCAGCCAAGGGCCGGATTTTTGGGGCGAGCAGTACTTC CASSQGPDFWGEQYF
- 13 TRBD1 TRBJ2-1 TRBV11-3 TGTGCCAGCAGGGGACAGGGCCACAATGAGCAGTTCTTC CASRGQGHNEQFF
- 12 - TRBJ1-1 TRBV6-5 TGTGCCAGCTTCCAGGGGAGCACTGAAGCTTTCTTT CASFQGSTEAFF
- 15 TRBD1 TRBJ1-2 TRBV5-1 TGCGCCAGCAGCCCCGGAGAGGGGGCGGGCTATGGCTACACCTTC CASSPGEGAGYGYTF
- 17 TRBD1 TRBJ1-6 TRBV5-4 TGTGCCAGCAGCTCAACCGGGACAGGAAAATTCAGATCACCCCTCCACTTT CASSSTGTGKFRSPLHF
- 15 TRBD1 TRBJ1-4 TRBV6-5 TGTGCCAGCAGTTCGCTGACAGGGGAAAATGAAAAACTGTTTTTT CASSSLTGENEKLFF